The source of this T cell receptor (beta chain) is a study of blood T cell repertoires in COVID-19. Whole-study context: Acute and convalescent COVID-19 specimens originated in the United States, Italy and Spain. Sources were T cells, B-cell-depleted T cells, or PBMCs; the material itself was cDNA or gDNA.

TCRdb's table, derived via immunoSEQ multiplex PCR, lists solely in-frame clones and lacks some. Of a few hundred thousand clones listed, roughly 90% are singletons. This CDR3 is built from 18 residues. This chain joins TRBV1 and TRBJ1-5. TRBV1 is an annotated pseudogene. This sequence originates from a woman aged 55 to 70 with COVID-19, enrolled during active disease. The sample taken for sequencing was peripheral blood. The CDR3 protein is CTSSQESVPRKNNQPQHF. In DNA, the CDR3 is TGCACCAGCAGCCAAGAAAGCGTGCCAAGGAAAAACAATCAGCCCCAGCATTTT.